This passage covers 22 T cell receptor beta chains from one sample sequenced in a study of cytomegalovirus exposure and HLA in healthy donors. Data came from immunoSEQ multiplex PCR; TCRdb stores just in-frame clones and leaves some out. The sample has about 250,000 clones, about 90% seen once. The sequenced sample consisted of PBMCs. The receptors derive from a man aged 18 to 30 in good health and CMV-seropositive.

This rearrangement joins TRBV5-4 to TRBJ2-7, with TRBD2 matching over 9 bases. The CDR3 has 15 residues. V lost 4 bases to trimming and J lost 5 bases; unmatched junction nucleotides: 10. Germline CDR1 reads SGHNT; CDR2 reads YYREEE (reference sequence). CDR3 bases: TGTGCCAGCAGCCGGGTAGGAGCGGGAGGCCACGAGCAGTACTTC. It is translated as CASSRVGAGGHEQYF.

The chain recombines TRBV27 with TRBJ2-3; 7 nucleotides align to TRBD1. Germline lookup yields CDR1 MNHEY and CDR2 SMNVEV (reference sequence). CDR3 length equals 15 residues. Trimming took 4 bases from V and 4 from J; bases not matched to a gene: 8. In DNA, the CDR3 is TGTGCCAGCAGTTACCGTGGACAGGTAGCAGATACGCAGTATTTT. Its protein product is CASSYRGQVADTQYF.

This clone came up once. The chain employs TRBV6-5 and TRBJ2-7; 8 bases agree with TRBD1. The CDR3 has 15 amino acids. With 2 bases clipped from V and 2 bases from J, the junction kept 5 bases outside the gene matches. Germline CDR1 is MNHEY and CDR2 is SVGAGI. CDR3 residues: CASSYSQGAAYEQYF. In DNA, the CDR3 is TGTGCCAGCAGTTACAGTCAGGGGGCTGCCTACGAGCAGTACTTC.

The rearrangement joins TRBV11-2 to TRBJ1-1; D is undetermined. V lost 0 bases and J 1 base, leaving 9 bases between the germline ends. This CDR3 has 15 amino acids. Germline assignment: CDR1 SGHAT and CDR2 FQNNGV. This chain's CDR3 is CASSLDAGRNTEAFF. Written as DNA, the CDR3 is TGTGCCAGCAGCTTAGATGCAGGCCGGAACACTGAAGCTTTCTTT. The full variable domain, rest sourced from reference TRBV11-2 and TRBJ1-1, is EAGVAQSPRYKIIEKRQSVAFWCNPISGHATLYWYQQILGQGPKLLIQFQNNGVVDDSQLPKDRFSAERLKGVDSTLKIQPAKLEDSAVYLCASSLDAGRNTEAFFGQGTRLTVV.

The CDR3, as DNA: TGCAGCGTTCTACTAGCGGGAGGGGTACATGAGCAGTTCTTC. Translated, it gives CSVLLAGGVHEQFF. This chain uses TRBV29-1 with TRBJ2-1; 13 positions agree with TRBD2. CDR1 and CDR2 from the germline V gene are SQVTM and ANQGSEA. The CDR3 totals 14 residues. Losses at the gene ends were 5 bases for V and 8 bases for J; bases not matched to a gene: 6.

The rearrangement links TRBV29-1 to TRBJ1-2, with unresolved D. Looked up from germline, CDR1 is SQVTM and CDR2 is ANQGSEA. CDR3 size: 12 residues. V was pared by 3 bases and J by 0 bases, with 5 bases between. The CDR3 DNA reads TGCAGCGTTGACACTGCTAACTATGGCTACACCTTC. Encoded protein: CSVDTANYGYTF.

The chain recombines TRBV27 with TRBJ1-2, with a weak D call TRBD1 (5 bases). The CDR3 loop spans 14 amino acids. V was trimmed by 6 bases and J by 4 bases, leaving 15 bases between them. The germline V gene encodes CDR1 MNHEY and CDR2 SMNVEV (reference sequence). The CDR3 is CASRYLDSSYGYTF. The CDR3 region has the DNA TGTGCCAGCAGATACCTAGACAGTTCCTATGGCTACACCTTC.

V is TRBV7-9 and J is TRBJ2-1; D may correspond to TRBD1 or TRBD2 (5 bases each). Trimming removed 5 bases at V and 6 bases at J, with 14 bases between. The germline V gene has CDR1 SEHNR and CDR2 FQNEAQ (reference sequence). CDR3 length: 14 amino acids. CDR3 nucleotide sequence: TGTGCCAGCAGCCCCCTAGCAGGGTTCAATGAGCAGTTCTTC. Its translation is CASSPLAGFNEQFF. Supplemented by reference TRBV7-9 and TRBJ2-1, the full variable domain reads DTGVSQNPRHKITKRGQNVTFRCDPISEHNRLYWYRQTLGQGPEFLTYFQNEAQLEKSRLLSDRFSAERPKGSFSTLEIQRTEQGDSAMYLCASSPLAGFNEQFFGPGTRLTVL.

This chain joins TRBV6-1 and TRBJ1-4; TRBD1 matches 7 bases. Germline assignment: CDR1 MNHNS and CDR2 SASEGT. The J segment lost 3 bases and the V segment lost 9 bases, leaving 4 bases of the junction unmatched. This CDR3 region has 13 residues. The CDR3 sequence: CASERGPNEKLFF. The CDR3, as DNA: TGTGCCAGTGAGAGGGGGCCTAATGAAAAACTGTTTTTT.

V usage is TRBV9 and J usage is TRBJ2-7; D is ambiguous. V lost 4 bases and J lost 2, with 19 bases in between. From germline, CDR1 is SGDLS and CDR2 YYNGEE. The CDR3 covers 16 residues. CDR3 sequence (DNA): TGTGCCAGCAGCTCCCTACCCCTGGACGAGCCCTACGAGCAGTACTTC. As protein: CASSSLPLDEPYEQYF.

J is TRBJ1-2 and V is TRBV18; the D gene is possibly TRBD1 (5 bases). This CDR3 is built from 16 residues. Trimming pared 1 base from V and 3 bases from J, leaving 15 bases between. CDR1 KGHSH and CDR2 LQKENI come from the germline V gene. CDR3 nucleotide sequence: TGTGCCAGCTCACCACAAAAGGGACCGGCCGACTATGGCTACACCTTC. It codes for CASSPQKGPADYGYTF.

This clone was found a few times. The chain joins TRBV27 to TRBJ1-2; D may be TRBD1 (6 bases). The length of the CDR3 is 15 residues. Deletions cut 3 bases from V and 3 bases from J, with 14 bases between. The germline gives CDR1 MNHEY, CDR2 SMNVEV (reference sequence). The DNA for the CDR3 is TGTGCCAGCAGTTTCCTTTCGACAGGTGACTATGGCTACACCTTC. Residues: CASSFLSTGDYGYTF.

The chain links TRBV10-3 to TRBJ2-7, with 10 bases that match TRBD1. The CDR3 consists of 15 residues. Germline V gene lookup returns CDR1 ENHRY and CDR2 SYGVKD. With V trimmed by 10 bases and J by 2 bases, 11 bases remained unmatched. CDR3 DNA: TGTGCCACCTACGCTCCGGGACAGGGGCCCTACGAGCAGTACTTC. It translates to CATYAPGQGPYEQYF.

This clone is a singleton in its sample. V usage is TRBV7-2 and J usage is TRBJ2-3, with 11 nucleotides matching TRBD2. Germline trimming cut 5 bases from V and 2 bases from J; bases unmatched to any gene: 3. The CDR3 runs 15 residues. Germline V gene data show CDR1 as SGHTA and CDR2 as FQGNSA. The CDR3 DNA sequence: TGTGCCAGCAGCCCACTAGCGGGGGACACAGATACGCAGTATTTT. The encoded protein is CASSPLAGDTDTQYF.

V usage is TRBV29-1 and J usage is TRBJ2-7; TRBD2 matches 12 bases. The junction had 7 bases not matched to a gene; V was cut back by 7 bases and J by 6 bases. Germline V gene sequence: CDR1 SQVTM, CDR2 ANQGSEA. This CDR3 contains 13 residues. The CDR3 here is CSGRLAGAVEQYF. Written as DNA, the CDR3 is TGCAGCGGACGACTAGCGGGAGCGGTCGAGCAGTACTTC.

The chain joins TRBV29-1 to TRBJ1-2; 8 bases fit TRBD1. Germline V gene sequence: CDR1 SQVTM, CDR2 ANQGSEA. The CDR3 covers 13 residues. V was clipped by 4 bases and J by 3 bases; unmatched bases: 4. The CDR3: CSVGTGPYYGYTF. The CDR3 DNA follows: TGCAGCGTTGGGACAGGGCCGTACTATGGCTACACCTTC. Full variable domain (rest looked up from reference TRBV29-1 and TRBJ1-2): SAVISQKPSRDICQRGTSLTIQCQVDSQVTMMFWYRQQPGQSLTLIATANQGSEATYESGFVIDKFPISRPNLTFSTLTVSNMSPEDSSIYLCSVGTGPYYGYTFGSGTRLTVV.

This clone was found a few times. The chain combines TRBV2 with TRBJ2-1; possible D gene TRBD1, 5 bases. The CDR3 is made up of 15 amino acids. V lost 3 bases to trimming and J lost 2 bases, with 11 bases between them. CDR1 is SNHLY and CDR2 is FYNNEI in the germline V gene. CDR3 coding DNA: TGTGCCAGCAGTGAGACAGTCCCGGCCTACAATGAGCAGTTCTTC. Protein: CASSETVPAYNEQFF.

V usage is TRBV28 and J usage is TRBJ2-7; D remains ambiguous. From germline, CDR1 is MDHEN and CDR2 SYDVKM. Trimming pared 5 bases from V and 0 bases from J, leaving 17 bases between. The CDR3 is made up of 16 amino acids. CDR3 region: CASSPLGSSYSYEQYF. The CDR3 DNA follows: TGTGCCAGCAGTCCCCTGGGTAGTTCTTACTCCTACGAGCAGTACTTC.

The chain joins TRBV27 to TRBJ1-5, with a tentative D call TRBD1 (6 bases). CDR3 size: 19 residues. The germline CDR1 and CDR2 sequences are MNHEY and SMNVEV (reference sequence). With 3 bases removed from V and 6 bases from J, the gap between germline ends came to 27 bases. CDR3 protein: CASSFEVPHGGQGGQPQHF. DNA for the CDR3: TGTGCCAGCAGTTTTGAGGTCCCGCACGGGGGCCAAGGAGGTCAGCCCCAGCATTTT.

The V gene is TRBV30, the J gene TRBJ1-5, with D possibly TRBD1 on 5 matching bases. CDR3 length equals 13 residues. The V gene's germline CDR1 is GTSNPN and CDR2 SVGIG (reference sequence). The V and J ends lost 5 bases and 6 bases respectively, with 14 bases between them. CDR3 region: CAWAGAPGQPQHF. The CDR3 nucleotides read TGTGCCTGGGCCGGGGCCCCCGGTCAGCCCCAGCATTTT.

This clone has only one observation. This sequence joins TRBV7-3 and TRBJ2-1; D is ambiguous. Germline lookup yields CDR1 SGHTA and CDR2 FQGTGA. Trimming pared 5 bases from V and 3 bases from J, leaving 14 bases between. This CDR3 has 15 amino acids. The CDR3 loop reads CASSLRLGDYNEQFF. The CDR3 bases are TGTGCCAGCAGCCTACGACTTGGGGACTACAATGAGCAGTTCTTC.

V and J are TRBV2 and TRBJ1-2; TRBD1 is a possible D gene (5 bases). Trimming removed 3 bases from V and 7 bases from J, with 12 bases in between. This CDR3 is built from 13 residues. From germline, CDR1 is SNHLY and CDR2 FYNNEI. The CDR3 region has the DNA TGTGCCAGCAGTGACCCCGGTACAGGTGGCTACACCTTC. The encoded protein is CASSDPGTGGYTF. The full variable domain, its missing parts supplied by reference TRBV2 and TRBJ1-2, is EPEVTQTPSHQVTQMGQEVILRCVPISNHLYFYWYRQILGQKVEFLVSFYNNEISEKSEIFDDQFSVERPDGSNFTLKIRSTKLEDSAMYFCASSDPGTGGYTFGSGTRLTVV.